This passage covers 25 T cell receptor beta chains from one sample sequenced in a study of blood T cell repertoires in COVID-19. Profiled with immunoSEQ multiplex PCR; TCRdb holds only in-frame clones, not every one. Here the sample spans more than 150,000 clones, roughly 90% being singletons. The sequencing sample was made of PBMCs or T cells enriched from blood (not recorded which). The receptor set was obtained from a woman between 25 and 40 years old who had recovered from COVID-19.

The chain combines TRBV12-5 with TRBJ2-1; 8 positions match TRBD1. CDR3 size: 16 residues. The junction had 2 bases not matched to a gene; V was cut back by 1 base and J by 0 bases. CDR1 and CDR2 (germline): LGHNT, FRNRAP. The DNA of the CDR3 is TGTGCTAGTGGTTTGGGGACAGGGCCCTCCTACAATGAGCAGTTCTTC. Protein product: CASGLGTGPSYNEQFF.

The CDR3 region has the DNA TGTGCCAGTAGCCTACAGGGGGTGAGGACTGAAGCTTTCTTT. Translating gives CASSLQGVRTEAFF. J is TRBJ1-1 and V is TRBV19; 8 bases are a match to TRBD1. CDR3 length: 14 amino acids. The germline V gene encodes CDR1 LNHDA and CDR2 SQIVND (reference sequence). V gave up 6 bases and J gave up 5 bases; unmatched junction bases: 8.

The V gene is TRBV7-2, the J gene TRBJ2-3, with no clear D. The germline V gene has CDR1 SGHTA and CDR2 FQGNSA. The V gene lost 1 base and the J gene lost 6 bases, with 8 bases spanning the gap. The CDR3 extends over 13 amino acids. The chain's CDR3 is CASSLGQYDTQYF. The CDR3 DNA reads as TGTGCCAGCAGCTTAGGACAATACGATACGCAGTATTTT.

As regards this clone: Its ends do not fully match the called genes, so a read error is possible. DNA for the CDR3: TGTGCCAGCACCTTGGGACAGACCTATAATTCACCCCTCCACTTT. Translation gives CASTLGQTYNSPLHF. The gene calls are TRBV5-5 and TRBJ1-6, with 7 bases that match TRBD1. Germline assignment: CDR1 SGHKS and CDR2 YYEKEE (reference sequence). This CDR3 has 15 residues.

The rearrangement joins TRBV19 to TRBJ2-3; D uncertain. CDR3 length equals 13 residues. Trimming removed 3 bases from V and 2 bases from J, with 6 bases in between. Germline V gene data show CDR1 as LNHDA and CDR2 as SQIVND (reference sequence). The CDR3 protein is CASSIGLTDTQYF. The DNA for the CDR3 is TGTGCCAGTAGTATTGGCCTCACAGATACGCAGTATTTT.

This clone has a single count. The gene calls are TRBV2 and TRBJ2-2, with D possibly TRBD2 on 5 matching bases. The CDR3 extends over 16 amino acids. Per the germline V gene, CDR1 is SNHLY and CDR2 is FYNNEI. Between the trimmed V and J ends, which lost 2 bases and 3 bases, there was a span of 13 bases. The CDR3 sequence is CASSEPRERYTGELFF. The CDR3 coding sequence is TGTGCCAGCAGTGAACCCCGGGAAAGGTACACCGGGGAGCTGTTTTTT.

The chain is built from TRBV4-1 and TRBJ2-1, with 7 bases fitting TRBD2. The CDR3 loop spans 17 amino acids. Per the germline V gene, CDR1 is MGHRA and CDR2 is YSYEKL. The V and J ends lost 0 bases and 6 bases, in that order; junction bases with no gene match: 11. The CDR3, as DNA: TGCGCCAGCAGCCAAGATCGACTGACTAGCTTTGGCAATGAGCAGTTCTTC. It is translated as CASSQDRLTSFGNEQFF.

J is TRBJ2-1 and V is TRBV6-2 or TRBV6-3, with 8 bases identical to TRBD2. Losses at the gene ends were 3 bases for V and 10 bases for J; bases not matched to a gene: 8. The germline CDR1 and CDR2 sequences are MNHEY and SVGEGT. This CDR3 spans 14 amino acids. CDR3 in DNA: TGTGCCAGCAGTTATCGGCTAGCGGGTCTCGAGCAGTTCTTC. This encodes CASSYRLAGLEQFF.

The rearrangement joins TRBV14 to TRBJ2-2; maybe TRBD2 (5 bases). This CDR3 has 19 amino acids. V shed 1 base and J shed 3 bases, with 21 bases lying between them. Germline-derived CDR1 and CDR2 are SGHDN and FVKESK. CDR3 region: CASSQVHRTVAFYTGELFF. The CDR3 DNA is TGTGCCAGCAGCCAAGTGCATAGGACTGTGGCCTTTTACACCGGGGAGCTGTTTTTT. Drawing the rest from reference TRBV14 and TRBJ2-2, the complete variable domain is EAGVTQFPSHSVIEKGQTVTLRCDPISGHDNLYWYRRVMGKEIKFLLHFVKESKQDESGMPNNRFLAERTGGTYSTLKVQPAELEDSGVYFCASSQVHRTVAFYTGELFFGEGSRLTVL.

Comments on this clone: A read error may produce the germline difference seen at one junction end. This sequence joins TRBV4-2 and TRBJ1-4; maybe TRBD1 (6 bases). Germline CDR1 is LGHNA and CDR2 is YNFKEQ. This CDR3 has 15 residues. The CDR3 DNA reads as TGTGCCAGCAGTCAAGCGGGGGGGCAAGTTGAAAAACTGTTTTTT. Amino acids: CASSQAGGQVEKLFF.

The J gene is TRBJ2-7, the V gene TRBV21-1; TRBD2 is the table's D call, not checked against the DNA. TRBV21-1 is assigned pseudogene status. The CDR3 length is 14 residues. The CDR3 loop reads CASILAGANYEQYF. CDR3 bases: TGTGCCAGCATATTAGCGGGAGCGAACTACGAGCAGTACTTC.

CDR3 DNA: TGTGCCTGGAGTGGACAGGGCCTTGAAAAACTGTTTTTT. Protein product: CAWSGQGLEKLFF. The chain links TRBV30 to TRBJ1-4; 7 nucleotides align to TRBD1. Germline V gives CDR1 GTSNPN, CDR2 SVGIG (reference sequence). The CDR3 covers 13 residues. With 1 base clipped from V and 7 bases from J, the junction kept 3 bases outside the gene matches.

The chain recombines TRBV30 with TRBJ1-3; D gene uncertain. Germline loops: CDR1 GTSNPN, CDR2 SVGIG (reference sequence). This CDR3 spans 14 amino acids. V was pared by 3 bases and J by 3 bases, with 12 bases between. CDR3 nucleotide sequence: TGTGCCTGGAGGTCCGGACTATATGGAAACACCATATATTTT. Protein: CAWRSGLYGNTIYF.

This rearrangement joins TRBV6-5 to TRBJ2-1, with D perhaps matching TRBD2 (6 bases). The CDR3 runs 12 residues. The germline gives CDR1 MNHEY, CDR2 SVGAGI. V was cut by 6 bases and J by 6 bases, with 9 bases left in between. This CDR3 is CASSWGGNEQFF. CDR3 DNA sequence: TGTGCCAGCAGCTGGGGAGGCAATGAGCAGTTCTTC.

This clone is a singleton in its sample. The CDR3 bases are TGTGCCAGCAGCTTAGAAGCGAACTCCTATAATTCACCCCTCCACTTT. Its translation: CASSLEANSYNSPLHF. V gene TRBV11-2 combines with J gene TRBJ1-6, with D unresolved. This CDR3 is built from 16 residues. V was cut by 0 bases and J by 0 bases, with 6 bases left in between. Germline V gene data show CDR1 as SGHAT and CDR2 as FQNNGV.

The rearrangement links TRBV7-2 to TRBJ1-2, with D perhaps TRBD1 (6 bases). Germline loops: CDR1 SGHTA, CDR2 FQGNSA. This CDR3 has 14 residues. With 5 bases removed from V and 8 bases from J, the gap between germline ends came to 18 bases. This chain's CDR3 is CASSPGQGYGGYTF. In nucleotides, the CDR3 is TGTGCCAGCAGCCCGGGGCAGGGGTATGGCGGCTACACCTTC.

The V call is TRBV25-1, the J call TRBJ1-2; D may be TRBD1 (5 bases). This CDR3 has 14 residues. With 6 bases removed from V and 6 bases from J, the gap between germline ends came to 17 bases. Germline V gene sequence: CDR1 MGHDK, CDR2 SYGVNS. CDR3 nucleotide sequence: TGTGCCAGCAGGAGCGTAGGGGTAGGCAATGGCTACACCTTC. Its protein is CASRSVGVGNGYTF.

The rearrangement links TRBV6-5 to TRBJ1-4, with a weak D call TRBD1 (5 bases). V lost 1 base and J 8 bases, leaving 14 bases between the germline ends. Germline CDR1 is MNHEY and CDR2 is SVGAGI. This CDR3 comprises 15 residues. The CDR3 loop reads CASSYFREVKEKLFF. The CDR3 bases are TGTGCCAGCAGTTACTTCAGGGAAGTAAAGGAAAAACTGTTTTTT.

The chain uses TRBV7-9 and TRBJ1-1; 7 bases are shared with TRBD1. Trimming cost V 3 bases and J 1 base; bases outside gene matches: 5. This CDR3 region has 15 residues. Germline-derived CDR1 and CDR2 are SEHNR and FQNEAQ (reference sequence). CDR3 residues: CASSFLQGSNTEAFF. The DNA for the CDR3 is TGTGCCAGCAGCTTTTTACAGGGGTCGAACACTGAAGCTTTCTTT.

This clone was detected a few times. V is TRBV11-2 and J is TRBJ2-2, with TRBD2 as a possible D gene (7 bases). The ends were cut back, 0 bases at V and 1 base at J, with 9 bases in the middle. Germline CDR1 SGHAT, CDR2 FQNNGV. The CDR3 extends over 16 amino acids. The CDR3 sequence is CASSLDGGQNTGELFF. CDR3 in DNA: TGTGCCAGCAGCTTAGACGGGGGGCAGAACACCGGGGAGCTGTTTTTT.

The chain is built from TRBV29-1 and TRBJ1-1; a weak D match, TRBD1 (6 bases). V lost 5 bases to trimming and J lost 1 base, with 11 bases between them. There are 13 residues in the CDR3. Germline loops: CDR1 SQVTM, CDR2 ANQGSEA. The CDR3 region has the DNA TGCAGCGTTAAAGGACAGCCGAACACTGAAGCTTTCTTT. Translated, it gives CSVKGQPNTEAFF.

This chain connects TRBV14 to TRBJ2-1, with 7 bases fitting TRBD2. The CDR3 consists of 15 residues. Germline lookup yields CDR1 SGHDN and CDR2 FVKESK. V lost 1 base and J lost 4; bases outside the gene matches: 4. DNA of the CDR3: TGTGCCAGCAGCCAAGCCGGACTAGGGTACAATGAGCAGTTCTTC. Protein sequence: CASSQAGLGYNEQFF.

The V call is TRBV27, the J call TRBJ1-1, with D perhaps matching TRBD1 (5 bases). Germline V lookup: CDR1 MNHEY, CDR2 SMNVEV (reference sequence). Trimming cost V 5 bases and J 0 bases, with 13 bases left between them. The CDR3 has 15 residues. The DNA for the CDR3 is TGTGCCAGCAGTCGCGGGGCTTCAATGAACACTGAAGCTTTCTTT. Its translation: CASSRGASMNTEAFF.

V usage is TRBV29-1 and J usage is TRBJ2-1; 9 bases align to TRBD2. Germline CDR1 SQVTM, CDR2 ANQGSEA. Unmatched junction bases numbered 6, after V lost 0 bases and J lost 0 bases. The CDR3 is made up of 17 amino acids. CDR3 bases: TGCAGCGTTGAAGACCCTTATAGCGGGAGCTCCTACAATGAGCAGTTCTTC. Translated, it gives CSVEDPYSGSSYNEQFF.

CDR3 DNA: TGTGCCACCAGTGATTTTCCTCCGGACACCACACAGCAAGCAGATACGCAGTATTTT. As protein: CATSDFPPDTTQQADTQYF. This chain joins TRBV24-1 and TRBJ2-3, with D maybe TRBD1 (5 bases). This CDR3 spans 19 amino acids. Germline lookup yields CDR1 KGHDR and CDR2 SFDVKD. V lost 1 base to trimming and J lost 4 bases, with 23 bases between them.